The next 28 T cell receptor beta chains were all read from a single sample in a study of cytomegalovirus exposure and HLA in healthy donors. Amplification used 60 Vbeta primers and 13 Jbeta primers. The table came from immunoSEQ multiplex PCR; TCRdb's copy has only in-frame clones and leaves some out. Altogether nearly 110,000 clones are present, roughly 80% being singletons, with the ten largest covering roughly 2.5%. The sequenced sample consisted of PBMCs. These TCRs come from a man aged 40-49 years in good health and CMV-seronegative.

The rearrangement uses TRBV19 and TRBJ1-5, with 8 bases lining up with TRBD1. CDR1 and CDR2 from the germline V gene are LNHDA and SQIVND (reference sequence). Unmatched junction bases numbered 5, after V lost 6 bases and J lost 1 base. The CDR3 runs 15 residues. CDR3: CASSLQGGSNQPQHF. In DNA, the CDR3 is TGTGCCAGTAGCCTACAGGGGGGAAGCAATCAGCCCCAGCATTTT.

The rearrangement links TRBV7-8 to TRBJ2-2; weak D call: TRBD2 (7 bases). Deletions cut 6 bases from V and 5 bases from J, with 13 bases between. This CDR3 is built from 14 residues. Germline lookup yields CDR1 SGHVS and CDR2 FQNEAQ. The CDR3 DNA reads as TGTGCCAGCAGGGGGGGGCGAGAAACCGGGGAGCTGTTTTTT. Amino acids: CASRGGRETGELFF. The entire variable domain, with the rest obtained from reference TRBV7-8 and TRBJ2-2, is as follows: GAGVSQSPRYKVAKRGQDVALRCDPISGHVSLFWYQQALGQGPEFLTYFQNEAQLDKSGLPSDRFFAERPEGSVSTLKIQRTQQEDSAVYLCASRGGRETGELFFGEGSRLTVL.

The CDR3, as DNA: TGTGCCAGTCGTTTGGGCTCCGTAGAGACCCAGTACTTC. Its translation: CASRLGSVETQYF. V and J are TRBV5-6 and TRBJ2-5; unclear D gene. The germline V gene encodes CDR1 SGHDT and CDR2 YYEEEE. The CDR3 has 13 amino acids. V shed 8 bases and J shed 4 bases, with 15 bases lying between them.

V usage is TRBV6-1 and J usage is TRBJ2-5, with D perhaps matching TRBD1 (6 bases). The CDR3 is 15 residues long. With 2 bases removed from V and 1 base from J, the gap between germline ends came to 11 bases. Germline V gives CDR1 MNHNS, CDR2 SASEGT. CDR3 in amino acids: CASSEPGQSQETQYF. The CDR3 DNA is TGTGCCAGCAGTGAACCTGGACAGAGCCAAGAGACCCAGTACTTC.

The rearrangement links TRBV6-1 to TRBJ2-7; D possibly corresponds to TRBD1 (6 bases). V was trimmed by 4 bases and J by 7 bases, leaving 14 bases between them. This CDR3 has 13 amino acids. The germline V gene encodes CDR1 MNHNS and CDR2 SASEGT. CDR3 in amino acids: CASSGTVSSEQYF. The DNA of the CDR3 is TGTGCCAGCAGTGGGACAGTATCGTCAGAGCAGTACTTC.

This clone has more than one count but fewer than ten. The J gene is TRBJ1-1, the V gene TRBV28, with D unresolved. V lost 6 bases, J lost 4 bases, and 24 bases lay in between. This CDR3 region has 17 residues. Germline values: CDR1 MDHEN, CDR2 SYDVKM. The CDR3 coding sequence is TGTGCCAGCAGCCCCTTAGAGGGCCCTAACCGGGGCACTGAAGCTTTCTTT. Translation: CASSPLEGPNRGTEAFF.

CDR3 loop: CASSESQGYGYTF. CDR3 DNA: TGTGCCAGCTCCGAATCACAGGGCTATGGCTACACCTTC. This rearrangement joins TRBV6-5 to TRBJ1-2; D might be TRBD1 (6 bases). Germline V gene lookup returns CDR1 MNHEY and CDR2 SVGAGI. The CDR3 is 13 residues long. V was cut by 8 bases and J by 4 bases, with 14 bases left in between.

Here the CDR3 reads CASSSGYQGDQYF. For the CDR3, the DNA is TGTGCCAGCAGCTCAGGATATCAGGGCGACCAGTACTTC. V gene TRBV11-2 combines with J gene TRBJ2-5; possible D gene TRBD1, 5 bases. Germline loops: CDR1 SGHAT, CDR2 FQNNGV. V shed 4 bases and J shed 10 bases, with 16 bases lying between them. The CDR3 extends over 13 amino acids.

This chain uses TRBV7-9 with TRBJ1-4; TRBD1 agrees at 7 bases. V shed 0 bases and J 7 bases; nucleotides not matched to a gene: 2. Germline assignment: CDR1 SEHNR and CDR2 FQNEAQ (reference sequence). This CDR3 is built from 14 residues. The CDR3 reads CASSLAGTAEKLFF. For the CDR3, the DNA is TGTGCCAGCAGCTTAGCGGGGACAGCTGAAAAACTGTTTTTT.

The chain combines TRBV5-6 with TRBJ1-5, with 8 bases aligning to TRBD1. Germline-derived CDR1 and CDR2 are SGHDT and YYEEEE. Germline trimming cut 3 bases from V and 0 bases from J; bases unmatched to any gene: 8. There are 17 residues in the CDR3. Written as DNA, the CDR3 is TGTGCCAGCAGCTCGCGATCCAGGGGGCTTAGCAATCAGCCCCAGCATTTT. It encodes CASSSRSRGLSNQPQHF.

The chain combines TRBV5-1 with TRBJ1-5; 11 nucleotides match TRBD1. The germline V gene has CDR1 SGHRS and CDR2 YFSETQ. J lost 5 bases, V lost 5 bases, and 6 bases had no gene match. There are 15 residues in the CDR3. DNA for the CDR3: TGCGCCAGCAGACCCGGGACAGGGGGACATCAGCCCCAGCATTTT. It translates to CASRPGTGGHQPQHF.

The chain has TRBV27 and TRBJ1-2; tentatively, D is TRBD1 (6 bases). The CDR3 consists of 12 residues. V lost 6 bases to trimming and J lost 5 bases, with 10 bases between them. Germline CDR1 MNHEY, CDR2 SMNVEV (reference sequence). The DNA of the CDR3 is TGTGCCAGCAGCACGACAGGTTATGGCTACACCTTC. Translating gives CASSTTGYGYTF.

V gene TRBV6-1 combines with J gene TRBJ1-6; D perhaps matches TRBD1 (5 bases). Trimming took off 5 bases at V and 17 bases at J, with 22 bases between the two ends. The CDR3 runs to 14 residues. Germline assignment: CDR1 MNHNS and CDR2 SASEGT. The CDR3 spells CASSREGGGGMVHF. Written as DNA, the CDR3 is TGTGCCAGCAGTCGGGAAGGCGGGGGAGGGATGGTCCACTTT.

The chain is built from TRBV5-4 and TRBJ1-2; D gene ambiguous. The germline gives CDR1 SGHNT, CDR2 YYREEE (reference sequence). The V end was cut by 0 bases, the J end by 3 bases, with 6 bases between. The CDR3 covers 13 residues. CDR3 sequence (DNA): TGTGCCAGCAGCTTGGGGGGAGACTATGGCTACACCTTC. Amino acids: CASSLGGDYGYTF.

This clone was found a few times. CDR3 coding DNA: TGTGCCAGCAGTGTGGGGGGAGGTGAGAATGAGCAGTTCTTC. It codes for CASSVGGGENEQFF. The chain employs TRBV6-1 and TRBJ2-1; D may be TRBD2 (6 bases). The ends were cut back, 4 bases at V and 7 bases at J, with 14 bases in the middle. This CDR3 region has 14 residues. Germline V gene sequence: CDR1 MNHNS, CDR2 SASEGT.

This clone was found once. A junction end diverges from the germline sequence, so it may reflect a read error. The rearrangement links TRBV6-1 to TRBJ1-4; the D is unclear. The CDR3 runs to 14 residues. The germline CDR1 and CDR2 sequences are MNHNS and SASEGT. The CDR3 nucleotides read TGTGCCAGCAGTCCACTGTGGAGCGGGGAAAAATTGTTTTTT. Translated: CASSPLWSGEKLFF.

This clone showed up just a few times. This rearrangement joins TRBV7-6 to TRBJ2-7; TRBD1 is a possible D gene (6 bases). The CDR3 length is 15 residues. Trimming pared 5 bases from V and 2 bases from J, leaving 16 bases between. Per germline, CDR1 SGHVS and CDR2 FNYEAQ. Here the CDR3 reads CASSLQGSGPYEQYF. In DNA, the CDR3 is TGTGCCAGCAGCCTTCAGGGGTCCGGGCCCTACGAGCAGTACTTC.

J is TRBJ2-2 and V is TRBV7-9; D is possibly TRBD2 (5 bases). The CDR3 sequence is 15 residues long. Germline CDR1 is SEHNR and CDR2 is FQNEAQ (reference sequence). Trimming stripped 5 bases from V and 6 bases from J, with 16 bases between. CDR3 nucleotides: TGTGCCAGCAGCACTCTGAGGGTAGGCGCCGGGGAGCTGTTTTTT. Protein product: CASSTLRVGAGELFF.

The V and J genes are TRBV1 and TRBJ1-1; the D call of TRBD1 is as the table states it, not checked on the DNA. TRBV1 is an annotated pseudogene. The length of the CDR3 is 14 residues. The CDR3, as DNA: TGCACCAGCAACACTCAGGGGGTCGATACTGAAGCTTTCTTT. It codes for CTSNTQGVDTEAFF.

V usage is TRBV7-2 and J usage is TRBJ2-7; D is uncertain. Per the germline V gene, CDR1 is SGHTA and CDR2 is FQGNSA. Trimming took 3 bases from V and 3 from J, leaving 6 bases between them. The CDR3 sequence is 12 residues long. The CDR3 sequence is CASSFSGYEQYF. The CDR3 DNA reads as TGTGCCAGCAGCTTCTCAGGCTACGAGCAGTACTTC.

The gene calls are TRBV11-2 and TRBJ2-7; D perhaps matches TRBD1 (6 bases). The CDR3 runs to 15 residues. Germline loops: CDR1 SGHAT, CDR2 FQNNGV. Trimming cost V 5 bases and J 4 bases, with 18 bases left between them. CDR3 sequence: CASSGTGHLTYEQYF. The DNA of the CDR3 is TGTGCCAGCAGCGGAACGGGACACCTAACATACGAGCAGTACTTC.

This rearrangement joins TRBV11-2 to TRBJ2-5; tentative D call: TRBD2 (5 bases). Trimming pared 1 base from V and 7 bases from J, leaving 13 bases between. The CDR3 is 14 amino acids. Germline V gene lookup returns CDR1 SGHAT and CDR2 FQNNGV. Here the CDR3 reads CASSLGTGPGTQYF. Written as DNA, the CDR3 is TGTGCCAGCAGCTTAGGGACTGGGCCCGGGACCCAGTACTTC. The whole variable domain, filled in from reference TRBV11-2 and TRBJ2-5, reads EAGVAQSPRYKIIEKRQSVAFWCNPISGHATLYWYQQILGQGPKLLIQFQNNGVVDDSQLPKDRFSAERLKGVDSTLKIQPAKLEDSAVYLCASSLGTGPGTQYFGPGTRLLVL.

This chain joins TRBV5-1 and TRBJ2-5; 7 bases map to TRBD1. Trimming removed 2 bases from V and 7 bases from J; junction bases left unmatched: 8. The germline gives CDR1 SGHRS, CDR2 YFSETQ. The CDR3 runs to 14 residues. CDR3 in amino acids: CASSLGQEQGTQYF. In DNA form, the CDR3 reads TGCGCCAGCAGCTTAGGACAGGAGCAGGGGACCCAGTACTTC.

The chain employs TRBV18 and TRBJ1-2; TRBD1 aligns across 11 bases. CDR3 length: 16 residues. Germline-derived CDR1 and CDR2 are KGHSH and LQKENI. V lost 4 bases, J lost 4 bases, and 8 bases stayed unmatched. The CDR3 coding sequence is TGTGCCAGCTCACTGGGACAGGGGGGCGCTCTCTATGGCTACACCTTC. It specifies CASSLGQGGALYGYTF.

V and J are TRBV5-4 and TRBJ1-6, with a tentative D call TRBD1 (6 bases). The CDR3 covers 17 residues. CDR1 and CDR2 from the germline V gene are SGHNT and YYREEE (reference sequence). Trimming removed 4 bases from V and 0 bases from J, with 14 bases in between. CDR3 region: CASSVHRASSYNSPLHF. CDR3 in DNA: TGTGCCAGCAGCGTTCACAGGGCTAGCTCCTATAATTCACCCCTCCACTTT.

The chain employs TRBV7-9 and TRBJ2-3, with D possibly TRBD2 on 5 matching bases. The CDR3 consists of 15 residues. CDR1 is SEHNR and CDR2 is FQNEAQ in the germline V gene (reference sequence). V lost 1 base and J 2 bases, leaving 10 bases between the germline ends. CDR3 amino acids: CASSLGSVPTDTQYF. In DNA form, the CDR3 reads TGTGCCAGCAGCTTAGGTAGCGTCCCCACAGATACGCAGTATTTT.

The rearrangement links TRBV7-8 to TRBJ2-1; D perhaps matches TRBD2 (6 bases). V was cut by 5 bases and J by 9 bases, with 17 bases left in between. The CDR3 is made up of 14 amino acids. Germline V gene data show CDR1 as SGHVS and CDR2 as FQNEAQ. The CDR3 spells CASSREAGFSEQFF. CDR3 nucleotide sequence: TGTGCCAGCAGCCGCGAGGCGGGGTTTAGTGAGCAGTTCTTC.

This clone appeared a single time. The rearrangement uses TRBV5-1 and TRBJ2-7, with 7 bases matching TRBD1. There are 13 residues in the CDR3. V gave up 2 bases and J gave up 3 bases; unmatched junction bases: 2. CDR1 is SGHRS, CDR2 YFSETQ, per germline. The CDR3: CASSLTGVYEQYF. In nucleotides, the CDR3 is TGCGCCAGCAGCTTAACAGGGGTCTACGAGCAGTACTTC.